The 28 T cell receptor beta chains below come from one sample, sequenced in a study of T cell changes during pregnancy in multiple sclerosis. TCRdb keeps only in-frame clones here, not all; method: immunoSEQ multiplex PCR. The sample yields more than 45,000 clones, around 93% seen once. The sequencing used CD8+ T cells from peripheral blood mononuclear cells, collected in the second trimester of pregnancy. The receptors were sampled from a female donor with multiple sclerosis, enrolled in a pregnancy study.

The gene calls are TRBV27 and TRBJ2-7; TRBD2 aligns across 8 bases. This CDR3 comprises 15 residues. Germline V lookup: CDR1 MNHEY, CDR2 SMNVEV (reference sequence). V was pared by 2 bases and J by 3 bases, with 6 bases of the junction left unmatched. In DNA, the CDR3 is TGTGCCAGCAGTTTAACTAGCGGAACTTTCTACGAGCAGTACTTC. This sequence encodes CASSLTSGTFYEQYF.

V and J are TRBV6-6 and TRBJ2-7; TRBD2 might be the D (6 bases). V was pared by 10 bases and J by 4 bases, with 14 bases between. This CDR3 region has 12 residues. Germline V gene sequence: CDR1 MNHNY, CDR2 SVGAGI (reference sequence). The CDR3 DNA is TGTGCCACCCGGGACTTTCTATACGAGCAGTACTTC. Amino acid sequence: CATRDFLYEQYF.

The V and J genes are TRBV5-1 and TRBJ2-2, with 8 bases identical to TRBD1. CDR1 and CDR2 (germline): SGHRS, YFSETQ. Losses at the gene ends were 4 bases for V and 5 bases for J; bases not matched to a gene: 10. The CDR3 runs to 16 residues. The CDR3 protein is CASSPEGQGWTGELFF. CDR3 DNA sequence: TGCGCCAGCAGCCCCGAAGGACAGGGATGGACCGGGGAGCTGTTTTTT.

This clone turned up a few times. The chain recombines TRBV4-1 with TRBJ2-2, with D unclear. The germline V gene has CDR1 MGHRA and CDR2 YSYEKL. CDR3 length: 14 residues. Trimming took off 10 bases at V and 1 base at J, with 13 bases between the two ends. The CDR3 region has the DNA TGCGCCATCTCACCTACAGTGAACACCGGGGAGCTGTTTTTT. Translation gives CAISPTVNTGELFF.

The genes are TRBV9 and TRBJ1-1; no firm D call. The CDR3 runs to 14 residues. Per the germline V gene, CDR1 is SGDLS and CDR2 is YYNGEE. Trimming left V 0 bases short and J 0 bases short, with 6 bases between. This CDR3 is CASSVGVLNTEAFF. CDR3 nucleotides: TGTGCCAGCAGCGTAGGAGTGCTGAACACTGAAGCTTTCTTT.

The J gene is TRBJ1-5, the V gene TRBV28; TRBD1 matches 7 bases. With 7 bases clipped from V and 0 bases from J, the junction kept 6 bases outside the gene matches. In germline, CDR1 is MDHEN, CDR2 SYDVKM. The CDR3 is 15 amino acids. CDR3 DNA: TGTGCCAGCACCAGGACAGGAAATAGCAATCAGCCCCAGCATTTT. Amino acid sequence: CASTRTGNSNQPQHF.

The V gene is TRBV19, the J gene TRBJ2-7; 8 bases are a match to TRBD2. V dropped 8 bases and J dropped 3; count of bases not matched to a gene: 9. The CDR3 extends over 14 amino acids. Per the germline V gene, CDR1 is LNHDA and CDR2 is SQIVND (reference sequence). The CDR3 bases are TGTGCCAGTTCTCCGGGGGGGTCCTTCTACGAGCAGTACTTC. The encoded protein is CASSPGGSFYEQYF.

This chain uses TRBV19 with TRBJ1-5, with a weak D call TRBD1 (5 bases). Trimming pared 3 bases from V and 9 bases from J, leaving 12 bases between. Germline V gene sequence: CDR1 LNHDA, CDR2 SQIVND (reference sequence). CDR3 size: 13 residues. The CDR3, as DNA: TGTGCCAGTAGTATGGCAGGGCTCGGGCCCCAGCATTTT. Its translation is CASSMAGLGPQHF.

In nucleotides, the CDR3 is TGTGCCAGCAGCCGGTGGGCAGGGGGCAATTCACCCCTCCACTTT. Encoded protein: CASSRWAGGNSPLHF. The V call is TRBV5-4, the J call TRBJ1-6, with 8 bases matching TRBD1. In germline, CDR1 is SGHNT, CDR2 YYREEE (reference sequence). The CDR3 runs 15 residues. V was pared by 4 bases and J by 7 bases, with 7 bases of the junction left unmatched.

The chain is built from TRBV27 and TRBJ1-4; the match to TRBD1 covers 9 bases. The CDR3 has 14 amino acids. Germline CDR1 is MNHEY and CDR2 is SMNVEV (reference sequence). V lost 8 bases to trimming and J lost 10 bases; unmatched junction nucleotides: 11. The CDR3 DNA sequence: TGTGCCAGCGGGGATGGACAGGGGTGGGGAAAACTGTTTTTT. Protein: CASGDGQGWGKLFF.

The V call is TRBV27, the J call TRBJ2-1; 7 bases are shared with TRBD2. Per the germline V gene, CDR1 is MNHEY and CDR2 is SMNVEV (reference sequence). V was pared by 0 bases and J by 5 bases, with 10 bases of the junction left unmatched. This CDR3 is built from 17 residues. CDR3 DNA sequence: TGTGCCAGCAGTTTATCCCAGCCTAGCGGAGGCCACAATGAGCAGTTCTTC. As protein: CASSLSQPSGGHNEQFF.

The J gene is TRBJ1-1, the V gene TRBV9, with 11 nucleotides matching TRBD1. The CDR3 extends over 14 amino acids. Germline values: CDR1 SGDLS, CDR2 YYNGEE. V lost 4 bases to trimming and J lost 3 bases; unmatched junction nucleotides: 2. This chain's CDR3 is CASSWGQGDTEAFF. The DNA of the CDR3 is TGTGCCAGCAGCTGGGGACAGGGGGACACTGAAGCTTTCTTT.

This chain joins TRBV18 and TRBJ2-2, with 10 bases that match TRBD2. The CDR3 sequence is 19 residues long. Germline loops: CDR1 KGHSH, CDR2 LQKENI. V trimming: 3 bases; J trimming: 0 bases; junction bases outside the gene matches: 10. CDR3 sequence (DNA): TGTGCCAGCTCACCTCGCCAACCTCTAGCGGGGGCGAACACCGGGGAGCTGTTTTTT. Its protein is CASSPRQPLAGANTGELFF.

The V gene is TRBV9, the J gene TRBJ2-7; 7 bases fit TRBD1. CDR1 is SGDLS, CDR2 YYNGEE, per germline. V lost 0 bases to trimming and J lost 5 bases; unmatched junction nucleotides: 2. The CDR3 spans 13 residues. CDR3 coding DNA: TGTGCCAGCAGCGTAGCTACAGGGGACGAGCAGTACTTC. This gives the protein CASSVATGDEQYF.

This clone was detected once. V gene TRBV5-4 combines with J gene TRBJ2-6, with 8 bases lining up with TRBD1. There are 18 residues in the CDR3. CDR1 and CDR2 (germline): SGHNT, YYREEE (reference sequence). With 4 bases clipped from V and 0 bases from J, the junction kept 9 bases outside the gene matches. The CDR3 sequence is CASSGTGTGSSGANVLTF. The CDR3 DNA follows: TGTGCCAGCAGCGGCACCGGGACAGGTTCCTCTGGGGCCAACGTCCTGACTTTC.

This clone occurred a few times. In the same sample, other DNA sequences code for this CDR3. V is TRBV11-2 and J is TRBJ2-1, with 15 bases matching TRBD2. This CDR3 contains 15 residues. Germline CDR1 is SGHAT and CDR2 is FQNNGV. J gave up 8 bases and V 6 bases, and 5 bases lay outside the gene matches. The CDR3 DNA is TGTGCCAGCAGGTCGGGACTAGCGGGAGGCGATGAGCAGTTCTTC. It translates to CASRSGLAGGDEQFF.

The CDR3 here is CASSGLAGAYEQYF. CDR3 nucleotide sequence: TGTGCCAGCAGCGGACTAGCGGGCGCCTACGAGCAGTACTTC. The rearrangement joins TRBV2 to TRBJ2-7, with 11 bases lining up with TRBD2. CDR3 size: 14 residues. Germline-derived CDR1 and CDR2 are SNHLY and FYNNEI. The V and J ends lost 6 bases and 2 bases, in that order; junction bases with no gene match: 3.

The V call is TRBV5-1, the J call TRBJ1-1; tentative D call: TRBD1 (6 bases). The CDR3 length is 14 residues. CDR1 is SGHRS and CDR2 is YFSETQ in the germline V gene. The V and J ends lost 4 bases and 1 base respectively, with 11 bases between them. The CDR3 region has the DNA TGCGCCAGCAGCGAACAACAGGGGAACACTGAAGCTTTCTTT. Protein product: CASSEQQGNTEAFF.

DNA of the CDR3: TGTGCCAGTAGTATCGGTCAGGGGCTTAACACTGAAGCTTTCTTT. It codes for CASSIGQGLNTEAFF. The chain joins TRBV19 to TRBJ1-1; tentative D call: TRBD1 (6 bases). The CDR3 sequence is 15 residues long. Deletions cut 3 bases from V and 2 bases from J, with 13 bases between. CDR1 and CDR2 from the germline V gene are LNHDA and SQIVND (reference sequence).

Comment on this clone: Germline is not matched at one junction end, which may reflect a read error. The chain combines TRBV9 with TRBJ2-2, with a tentative D call TRBD1 (6 bases). Germline-derived CDR1 and CDR2 are SGDLS and YYNGEE. This CDR3 comprises 14 residues. CDR3 amino acids: CAGSVTGLTGELFF. In DNA form, the CDR3 reads TGTGCCGGCAGCGTCACAGGGCTCACCGGGGAGCTGTTTTTT.

The CDR3 DNA reads as TGTGCCAGCAGCGGGCTTCCGGGACAGGGGACCTACGAGCAGTACTTC. Its translation: CASSGLPGQGTYEQYF. The chain links TRBV9 to TRBJ2-7; TRBD1 aligns across 10 bases. Germline values: CDR1 SGDLS, CDR2 YYNGEE. Losses at the gene ends were 3 bases for V and 2 bases for J; bases not matched to a gene: 8. CDR3 length: 16 amino acids.

V gene TRBV7-3 combines with J gene TRBJ2-1; 7 bases agree with TRBD2. Germline-derived CDR1 and CDR2 are SGHTA and FQGTGA. The V segment lost 2 bases and the J segment 0 bases; nucleotides outside the gene matches: 4. This CDR3 region has 16 residues. CDR3 bases: TGTGCCAGCAGCTTATATGGCGGGAGCTCCTACAATGAGCAGTTCTTC. As protein: CASSLYGGSSYNEQFF.

The V gene is TRBV7-9, the J gene TRBJ1-2; D not resolved. The CDR3 runs to 15 residues. Germline V gene lookup returns CDR1 SEHNR and CDR2 FQNEAQ (reference sequence). V dropped 2 bases and J dropped 2 bases, with 12 bases sitting between them. CDR3 bases: TGTGCCAGCAGCTTATCCGCGGGAGCAAACTATGGCTACACCTTC. The encoded protein is CASSLSAGANYGYTF.

This chain joins TRBV7-9 and TRBJ2-7; a weak D match, TRBD1 (6 bases). This CDR3 spans 15 amino acids. Trimming left V 3 bases short and J 0 bases short, with 12 bases between. Germline CDR1 and CDR2: SEHNR and FQNEAQ (reference sequence). The CDR3 nucleotides are TGTGCCAGCAGCTTGCCCCCAGGGGTCTCCTACGAGCAGTACTTC. Translated, it gives CASSLPPGVSYEQYF.

J is TRBJ2-4 and V is TRBV1; TRBD2 is the table's D call and was not checked against the DNA. TRBV1 is reported as a pseudogene. The CDR3 length is 14 residues. In DNA form, the CDR3 reads TGCACCAGACTAGCGGGGGAGCCACAAAACATTCAGTACTTC. Protein: CTRLAGEPQNIQYF.

V gene TRBV7-9 combines with J gene TRBJ1-4; TRBD1 matches at 9 bases. V lost 5 bases, J lost 8 bases, and 6 bases stayed unmatched. Germline V gene lookup returns CDR1 SEHNR and CDR2 FQNEAQ (reference sequence). The CDR3 sequence is 14 residues long. For the CDR3, the DNA is TGTGCCAGCAGCCTGGGACAGGGTCCCGAAAAACTGTTTTTT. Amino acids: CASSLGQGPEKLFF.

This chain links TRBV27 with TRBJ1-1, with 8 bases that match TRBD1. Germline CDR1 and CDR2: MNHEY and SMNVEV (reference sequence). This CDR3 comprises 17 residues. J was trimmed by 2 bases and V by 3 bases; bases with no gene match: 11. Written as DNA, the CDR3 is TGTGCCAGCAGTTTCACACACTTGGGACAGGTAAACACTGAAGCTTTCTTT. Protein product: CASSFTHLGQVNTEAFF.

This chain links TRBV7-9 with TRBJ2-2; possibly TRBD2 for D (6 bases). The germline V gene encodes CDR1 SEHNR and CDR2 FQNEAQ (reference sequence). V lost 1 base and J lost 6, with 15 bases in between. This CDR3 region has 16 residues. CDR3 protein: CASSLGLRGEPGELFF. CDR3 sequence (DNA): TGTGCCAGCAGCTTAGGGCTCCGCGGGGAGCCCGGGGAGCTGTTTTTT.